This T cell receptor (beta chain) was retrieved from a study of blood T cell repertoires in COVID-19. Study-wide context: Sites across the United States, Italy and Spain contributed samples from acute and convalescent COVID-19. T cells, B-cell-depleted T cells, or PBMCs provided the cDNA or gDNA that served as material.

In the study's own analysis: Amplification from reference gene primers served as the basis for estimated nucleated cell counts. Some clones are missing from TCRdb's copy, which holds only in-frame ones; the method was immunoSEQ multiplex PCR. The V and J calls and clone size are taken from that table; D and trimming were inferred from the DNA. Of about 60,000 clones listed, roughly 88% were seen once; the top ten hold approximately 4.3%. The V segment lost 4 bases and the J segment 8 bases; nucleotides outside the gene matches: 8. Per germline, CDR1 LNHDA and CDR2 SQIVND (reference sequence). The CDR3 has 14 residues. This clone has a single count.

The source material was peripheral blood. The V gene is TRBV19, the J gene TRBJ1-2; 9 nucleotides match TRBD1. This clonotype was sampled from a man in his 60s with acute or convalescent COVID-19. CDR3 sequence: CASSTTGGVRGYTF. CDR3 DNA sequence: TGTGCCAGTAGTACCACAGGGGGCGTTCGGGGCTACACCTTC.